The 18 T cell receptor beta chains below were found in one sample sequenced in a study of beta chain features in type 1 diabetes. Findings and limits, study-wide: Type 1 diabetes patients had moderately but significantly shorter TCRB CDR3s in all four CD4+ subsets.

Isolated RNA was reverse transcribed in full, so expressed TCRB transcripts were sequenced. Profiled with immunoSEQ multiplex PCR; TCRdb holds only in-frame clones, not every one. In the table there are about 370,000 clones, about 10% of which are singletons. Antigen specificity for these receptors is unknown. Sequencing was performed on central memory CD4+ T cells from blood. The receptors stem from a man aged 30 to 39 with type 1 diabetes.

This clone was seen only a few times. The chain employs TRBV28 and TRBJ1-1; 7 bases fit TRBD1. The CDR3 is 12 amino acids. Germline lookup yields CDR1 MDHEN and CDR2 SYDVKM. J lost 10 bases, V lost 11 bases, and 13 bases had no gene match. The DNA for the CDR3 is TGTGCCTCCTCAACAGGGGCGGGTGGAGCTTTCTTT. Translated: CASSTGAGGAFF.

This clone came up many times. This chain connects TRBV6-1 to TRBJ1-5; D not resolved. The V end was cut by 3 bases, the J end by 2 bases, with 14 bases between. This CDR3 has 16 residues. CDR1 is MNHNS and CDR2 is SASEGT in the germline V gene. CDR3: CASSEGALAGNQPQHF. CDR3 bases: TGTGCCAGCAGTGAGGGCGCTCTCGCGGGCAATCAGCCCCAGCATTTT.

This clone was picked up a small number of times. The rearrangement uses TRBV7-3 and TRBJ1-5; TRBD1 agrees at 9 bases. CDR1 is SGHTA, CDR2 FQGTGA, per germline. The CDR3 runs 15 residues. The V segment lost 2 bases and the J segment 4 bases; nucleotides outside the gene matches: 3. CDR3 region: CASSLVGTGNQPQHF. The CDR3, as DNA: TGTGCCAGCAGCTTAGTCGGGACAGGGAATCAGCCCCAGCATTTT.

The chain links TRBV5-6 to TRBJ1-1; 7 bases are a match to TRBD1. V was clipped by 6 bases and J by 7 bases; unmatched bases: 9. From germline, CDR1 is SGHDT and CDR2 YYEEEE. This CDR3 is 13 amino acids long. The CDR3 nucleotides are TGTGCCAGCAATATCAGGGACAGCCGTGAAGCTTTCTTT. It yields the protein CASNIRDSREAFF.

This chain links TRBV28 with TRBJ2-6; D is perhaps TRBD2 (5 bases). V dropped 5 bases and J dropped 1 base, with 9 bases sitting between them. The CDR3 is 15 residues long. Germline V gives CDR1 MDHEN, CDR2 SYDVKM. CDR3 in amino acids: CASSLTGSGANVLTF. As DNA, the CDR3 is TGTGCCAGCAGTCTGACGGGGTCTGGGGCCAACGTCCTGACTTTC.

Points on this clone: The same CDR3 arises from other DNA sequences in this sample as well. The V gene is TRBV30, the J gene TRBJ1-5; TRBD1 might be the D (5 bases). CDR1 and CDR2 from the germline V gene are GTSNPN and SVGIG (reference sequence). V lost 2 bases and J 3 bases, leaving 8 bases between the germline ends. The length of the CDR3 is 13 residues. CDR3 amino acids: CAWSRDSNQPQHF. CDR3 coding DNA: TGTGCCTGGAGTAGGGACTCCAATCAGCCCCAGCATTTT.

This clone occurred a few times. This chain uses TRBV5-1 with TRBJ2-2, with 8 bases that match TRBD2. This CDR3 spans 16 amino acids. The V gene's germline CDR1 is SGHRS and CDR2 YFSETQ. Germline trimming cut 4 bases from V and 2 bases from J; bases unmatched to any gene: 7. The CDR3 nucleotides read TGCGCCAGCAGCCTAACAGCGGGAGTAAACACCGGGGAGCTGTTTTTT. Translated: CASSLTAGVNTGELFF.

This clone was picked up a small number of times. The chain recombines TRBV10-3 with TRBJ1-2, with D perhaps TRBD1 (5 bases). V was cut by 4 bases and J by 2 bases, with 8 bases left in between. CDR1 and CDR2 from the germline V gene are ENHRY and SYGVKD. This CDR3 comprises 13 residues. Here the CDR3 reads CAISGQNNYGYTF. The DNA for the CDR3 is TGTGCCATCAGTGGACAGAACAACTATGGCTACACCTTC.

The chain uses TRBV28 and TRBJ1-2; weak D call: TRBD1 (5 bases). Trimming removed 2 bases at V and 3 bases at J, with 19 bases between. Germline loops: CDR1 MDHEN, CDR2 SYDVKM. The CDR3 totals 17 residues. This CDR3 is CASSLSQGNVPHYGYTF. CDR3 bases: TGTGCCAGCAGTTTAAGCCAGGGAAATGTCCCTCACTATGGCTACACCTTC.

J is TRBJ2-7 and V is TRBV4-1, with D uncertain. The CDR3 is 16 amino acids. Germline loops: CDR1 MGHRA, CDR2 YSYEKL. Trimming left V 1 base short and J 2 bases short, with 15 bases between. The DNA of the CDR3 is TGCGCCAGCAGCCAAGTTGGGCAGGAGTGGACCTACGAGCAGTACTTC. Translated, it gives CASSQVGQEWTYEQYF.

This clone was found many times. J is TRBJ2-1 and V is TRBV10-3, with 10 nucleotides matching TRBD2. CDR1 is ENHRY and CDR2 is SYGVKD in the germline V gene. J was trimmed by 0 bases and V by 0 bases; bases with no gene match: 5. There are 18 residues in the CDR3. The CDR3 coding sequence is TGTGCCATCAGTGAGTCGAGCGGGAGGGGCCGCTCCTACAATGAGCAGTTCTTC. Translated: CAISESSGRGRSYNEQFF.

The chain couples TRBV9 to TRBJ2-2, with TRBD2 identical over 9 bases. V lost 10 bases and J lost 2; bases outside the gene matches: 6. This CDR3 comprises 14 residues. Per germline, CDR1 SGDLS and CDR2 YYNGEE. CDR3 protein: CAANSGSNTGELFF. The CDR3 DNA reads TGTGCCGCGAATAGCGGGAGTAACACCGGGGAGCTGTTTTTT.

This clone was found a few times. The CDR3 DNA follows: TGCGCCAGCAGCCAAGCCCCAACGGGCACCTTGGGCTACACCTTC. It encodes CASSQAPTGTLGYTF. The J gene is TRBJ1-2, the V gene TRBV4-1; D gene ambiguous. Germline CDR1 is MGHRA and CDR2 is YSYEKL. The CDR3 extends over 15 amino acids. The V end lost 1 base, the J end lost 8 bases, and 17 bases lay between the germline ends.

On this clone itself: Within the sample, other DNA sequences also encode this same CDR3. This chain joins TRBV9 and TRBJ2-7; perhaps TRBD2 as D (6 bases). The CDR3 has 15 amino acids. Germline CDR1 is SGDLS and CDR2 is YYNGEE. The V end was cut by 0 bases, the J end by 0 bases, with 10 bases between. The CDR3 reads CASSVGGASSYEQYF. The CDR3 bases are TGTGCCAGCAGCGTAGGCGGGGCCTCCTCCTACGAGCAGTACTTC.

The rearrangement links TRBV4-1 to TRBJ2-5; 7 bases fit TRBD2. The CDR3 has 11 amino acids. V gave up 4 bases and J gave up 13 bases; unmatched junction bases: 6. In germline, CDR1 is MGHRA, CDR2 YSYEKL. The CDR3 region is CASSRWEGLYF. CDR3 bases: TGCGCCAGCAGCCGATGGGAGGGTTTGTACTTC.

J is TRBJ1-2 and V is TRBV28, with D maybe TRBD1 (6 bases). Trimming left V 10 bases short and J 7 bases short, with 16 bases between. This CDR3 spans 12 amino acids. CDR1 and CDR2 (germline): MDHEN, SYDVKM. Here the CDR3 DNA reads TGTGCCACGAGAGGGGACACCTCTGGCTACACCTTC. Translating gives CATRGDTSGYTF.

This clone was found a few times. The rearrangement links TRBV5-6 to TRBJ1-1; possible D gene TRBD1, 6 bases. This CDR3 contains 14 residues. CDR1 SGHDT and CDR2 YYEEEE come from the germline V gene. Trimming took off 4 bases at V and 3 bases at J, with 13 bases between the two ends. The CDR3 is CASSPRRGDTEAFF. CDR3 in DNA: TGTGCCAGCAGCCCGAGAAGGGGGGACACTGAAGCTTTCTTT.

This clone was detected ten times or more. The rearrangement uses TRBV7-9 and TRBJ1-1; D remains unclear. The CDR3 runs 15 residues. Trimming left V 2 bases short and J 4 bases short, with 14 bases between. The germline V gene encodes CDR1 SEHNR and CDR2 FQNEAQ (reference sequence). CDR3 coding DNA: TGTGCCAGCAGCTTATCGCGTGGTGGCGGCACTGAAGCTTTCTTT. Translated, it gives CASSLSRGGGTEAFF.